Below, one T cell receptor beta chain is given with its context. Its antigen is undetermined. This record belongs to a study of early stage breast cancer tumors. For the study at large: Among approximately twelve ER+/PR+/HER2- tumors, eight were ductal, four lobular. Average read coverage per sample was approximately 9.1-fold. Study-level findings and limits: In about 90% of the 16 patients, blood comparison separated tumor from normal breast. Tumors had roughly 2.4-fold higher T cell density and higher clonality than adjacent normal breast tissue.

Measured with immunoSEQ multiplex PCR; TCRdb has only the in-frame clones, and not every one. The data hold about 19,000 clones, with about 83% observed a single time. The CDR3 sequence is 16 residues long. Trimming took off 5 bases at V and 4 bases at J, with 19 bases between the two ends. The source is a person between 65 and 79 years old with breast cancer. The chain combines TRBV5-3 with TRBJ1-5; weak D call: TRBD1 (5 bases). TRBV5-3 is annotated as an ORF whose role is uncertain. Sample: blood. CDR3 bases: TGTGCCAGAAGATGGCGCTCGCGACAGCAGAATCAGCCCCAGCATTTT. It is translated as CARRWRSRQQNQPQHF.